This T cell receptor (beta chain) is drawn from a study of T-cell memory formation after mild COVID-19. V shed 6 bases and J shed 6 bases, with 14 bases lying between them. This CDR3 has 13 amino acids. The germline gives CDR1 SGHTA, CDR2 FQGNSA. TCRdb re-derived calls from the 5' RACE reads in MiXCR, one entry per CDR3 protein. The data contain a few hundred thousand distinct CDR3 sequences, 8.5% to 9.5% of them singletons. The sequencing input was PBMCs or a T cell subset sorted from them (not recorded which). This rearrangement joins TRBV7-2 to TRBJ1-2; D possibly corresponds to TRBD1 (5 bases). The sequence was obtained from a man between 18 and 35 years old who had mild COVID-19 (a few samples of this study predate the infection). Cell type and time point are not known. This CDR3 reads CASRGGQADGYTF. The CDR3 region has the DNA TGTGCCAGCAGGGGGGGTCAAGCGGATGGCTACACCTTC.